This T cell receptor (beta chain) was identified in a study of graft-versus-host responses after intestinal transplantation. Across the whole study: Anti-thymocyte globulin served as induction for all recipients, who then took tacrolimus and steroids for about three years.

The graft tissue was processed, and this released both intraepithelial and lamina propria lymphocytes. This CDR3 comprises 15 residues. J gave up 9 bases and V 6 bases, and 11 bases lay outside the gene matches. The germline V gene has CDR1 MNHNS and CDR2 SASEGT. Concerning this clone itself: What it recognizes is unknown.

Data came from immunoSEQ multiplex PCR; TCRdb stores just in-frame clones and leaves some out. The sample has thousands of clones, about three quarters seen once. General observations from the study: Within allografts, high graft-versus-host to host-versus-graft clonal ratios were seen among patients with graft-donor T cell macrochimerism. Recipient-marrow GvH clones were detected, some having first appeared in ileum or blood.

V usage is TRBV6-1 and J usage is TRBJ1-6; 7 bases line up with TRBD1. The sample was ileum tissue, taken about 32 weeks after intestinal transplantation. This TCR derives from a human patient who received an intestinal transplant, so some T cells may come from the graft donor. The CDR3 nucleotides read TGTGCCAGCAGGCAAACAGGGGACGGTCGTTCACCCCTCCACTTT. Its translation: CASRQTGDGRSPLHF.